These 21 T cell receptor beta chains were sequenced from one sample in a study of cytomegalovirus exposure and HLA in healthy donors. PCR amplification relied on 60 Vbeta primers (plus 13 Jbeta primers). TCRdb keeps only in-frame clones here, not all; method: immunoSEQ multiplex PCR. The sample yields around 170,000 clones, around 85% seen once. Material: PBMCs. These receptors were obtained from a man in his fifties in good health and CMV-seropositive.

This clone was observed once. The junction departs from germline at one end; a sequencing error may be responsible. V gene TRBV7-9 combines with J gene TRBJ2-2, with 9 bases fitting TRBD1. The CDR3 loop spans 16 amino acids. Germline V CDR1 and CDR2: SEHNR, FQNEAQ (reference sequence). Written as DNA, the CDR3 is TGTTCCAGCAGTTCCCGGACAGGGGCCAGCACCGGGGAGCTGTTTTTT. It codes for CSSSSRTGASTGELFF.

V and J are TRBV6-5 and TRBJ1-2, with D perhaps matching TRBD1 (5 bases). The V gene's germline CDR1 is MNHEY and CDR2 SVGAGI. V lost 0 bases, J lost 7 bases, and 9 bases lay in between. CDR3 length: 13 amino acids. The CDR3: CASSYSREGGYTF. The DNA of the CDR3 is TGTGCCAGCAGTTACTCCAGGGAGGGTGGCTACACCTTC.

V is TRBV10-3 and J is TRBJ1-5; 7 nucleotides line up with TRBD1. The CDR3 totals 15 residues. V shed 5 bases, J shed 2 bases, and the junction held 6 bases outside the gene matches. Germline CDR1 reads ENHRY; CDR2 reads SYGVKD. The CDR3 reads CAISSGGTGNQPQHF. As DNA, the CDR3 is TGTGCCATCAGTTCAGGGGGTACGGGCAATCAGCCCCAGCATTTT.

The rearrangement uses TRBV6-1 and TRBJ1-1; 7 bases map to TRBD1. CDR3 length equals 17 residues. Trimming cost V 2 bases and J 0 bases; bases outside gene matches: 9. Germline lookup yields CDR1 MNHNS and CDR2 SASEGT. The CDR3 DNA reads TGTGCCAGCAGTGAAAAAGGGCAGGGGGGAATGAACACTGAAGCTTTCTTT. This sequence encodes CASSEKGQGGMNTEAFF.

The rearrangement links TRBV27 to TRBJ1-6, with 7 nucleotides matching TRBD1. The J segment lost 5 bases and the V segment lost 7 bases, leaving 8 bases of the junction unmatched. CDR1 is MNHEY, CDR2 SMNVEV, per germline (reference sequence). The CDR3 totals 15 residues. In DNA, the CDR3 is TGTGCCAGCACCCCGCACGGGACAGATAATTCACCCCTCCACTTT. Residues: CASTPHGTDNSPLHF.

This chain links TRBV2 with TRBJ1-2; 8 nucleotides align to TRBD1. This CDR3 is built from 16 residues. Germline loops: CDR1 SNHLY, CDR2 FYNNEI. V shed 6 bases, J shed 0 bases, and the junction held 9 bases outside the gene matches. The CDR3 reads CASRLGQGEANYGYTF. The CDR3 coding sequence is TGTGCCAGCAGGCTCGGACAGGGCGAAGCTAACTATGGCTACACCTTC.

Comment on this clone: Germline and junction disagree at one end, which may indicate a read error. The V gene is TRBV4-3, the J gene TRBJ1-2, with 8 bases matching TRBD1. The CDR3 is 15 amino acids. CDR1 is LGHNA, CDR2 YSLEER, per germline. In nucleotides, the CDR3 is TGCGTCAGCAGCCAAGAGGCGGACAGGGTAGATGGCTACACCTTC. This translates into CVSSQEADRVDGYTF.

Written as DNA, the CDR3 is TGTGCCAGCAGCCTGAGACAGGAGCGGTACACCGGGGAGCTGTTTTTT. This gives the protein CASSLRQERYTGELFF. The rearrangement links TRBV11-2 to TRBJ2-2; D possibly corresponds to TRBD1 (6 bases). Germline CDR1 is SGHAT and CDR2 is FQNNGV. The V gene lost 5 bases and the J gene lost 3 bases, with 16 bases spanning the gap. The CDR3 is 16 residues long.

This clone was seen only a few times. V gene TRBV6-1 combines with J gene TRBJ2-7; D is unclear. Germline assignment: CDR1 MNHNS and CDR2 SASEGT. V was trimmed by 3 bases and J by 2 bases, leaving 20 bases between them. CDR3 length equals 17 residues. CDR3 coding DNA: TGTGCCAGCAGTGACCCGGGTCTCGCGATAAAGGCCTACGAGCAGTACTTC. Protein: CASSDPGLAIKAYEQYF.

V and J are TRBV7-2 and TRBJ2-1; D is possibly TRBD2 (5 bases). The CDR3 has 15 amino acids. Germline CDR1 SGHTA, CDR2 FQGNSA. The V and J ends lost 4 bases and 0 bases respectively, with 10 bases between them. The CDR3 DNA follows: TGTGCCAGCAGCTGGACTGCCAACTCCTACAATGAGCAGTTCTTC. Its translation is CASSWTANSYNEQFF.

The chain carries TRBV30 and TRBJ2-6; 8 bases are shared with TRBD1. The CDR3 totals 18 residues. CDR1 is GTSNPN and CDR2 is SVGIG in the germline V gene (reference sequence). The V and J ends lost 0 bases and 3 bases, in that order; junction bases with no gene match: 10. CDR3 DNA: TGTGCCTGGAGTGTACTTTGGACAGGGCAGATTGGGGCCAACGTCCTGACTTTC. The encoded protein is CAWSVLWTGQIGANVLTF.

The CDR3 DNA reads as TGTGCCAGCAGCTCGGGACAGAACCAAGAGACCCAGTACTTC. This codes for CASSSGQNQETQYF. The chain has TRBV11-3 and TRBJ2-5, with TRBD1 identical over 7 bases. Germline CDR1 and CDR2: SGHNT and YENEEA. After removal of 4 bases from V and 0 bases from J, the junction contained 2 bases not matched to a gene. The CDR3 contains 14 residues.

The chain carries TRBV5-5 and TRBJ1-4, with D hard to call. Trimming removed 0 bases at V and 3 bases at J, with 9 bases between. The CDR3 is 15 amino acids. Germline V gene lookup returns CDR1 SGHKS and CDR2 YYEKEE (reference sequence). The CDR3 nucleotides read TGTGCCAGCAGCTTGGAGCCACCACCTAATGAAAAACTGTTTTTT. Translated: CASSLEPPPNEKLFF. Full variable domain (missing parts from reference TRBV5-5 and TRBJ1-4): DAGVTQSPTHLIKTRGQQVTLRCSPISGHKSVSWYQQVLGQGPQFIFQYYEKEERGRGNFPDRFSARQFPNYSSELNVNALLLGDSALYLCASSLEPPPNEKLFFGSGTQLSVL.

V gene TRBV30 combines with J gene TRBJ2-1; TRBD2 is a possible D gene (6 bases). Deletions cut 2 bases from V and 5 bases from J, with 10 bases between. This CDR3 comprises 13 residues. Germline V gene data show CDR1 as GTSNPN and CDR2 as SVGIG (reference sequence). CDR3 in amino acids: CAWSPGANNEQFF. CDR3 sequence (DNA): TGTGCCTGGAGTCCGGGAGCAAACAATGAGCAGTTCTTC.

The CDR3 sequence is CASSEGSYNSPLHF. The CDR3 region has the DNA TGCGCCAGCAGCGAGGGCTCCTATAATTCACCCCTCCACTTT. J is TRBJ1-6 and V is TRBV5-1, with D unclear. Per germline, CDR1 SGHRS and CDR2 YFSETQ. The CDR3 sequence is 14 residues long. V dropped 4 bases and J dropped 0 bases, with 5 bases sitting between them. Together with reference TRBV5-1 and TRBJ1-6, the CDR3 gives the full variable domain: KAGVTQTPRYLIKTRGQQVTLSCSPISGHRSVSWYQQTPGQGLQFLFEYFSETQRNKGNFPGRFSGRQFSNSRSEMNVSTLELGDSALYLCASSEGSYNSPLHFGNGTRLTVT.

This clone was seen only a few times. The CDR3 reads CASSPGQGNQPQHF. CDR3 coding DNA: TGTGCCAGCAGTCCCGGACAGGGAAATCAGCCCCAGCATTTT. The gene calls are TRBV27 and TRBJ1-5, with 8 bases lining up with TRBD1. The length of the CDR3 is 14 residues. Germline CDR1 reads MNHEY; CDR2 reads SMNVEV (reference sequence). The J segment lost 4 bases and the V segment lost 5 bases, leaving 4 bases of the junction unmatched.

The V call is TRBV28, the J call TRBJ2-7; D gene uncertain. The CDR3 has 11 residues. The germline CDR1 and CDR2 sequences are MDHEN and SYDVKM. Deletions cut 6 bases from V and 3 bases from J, with 6 bases between. The CDR3 protein is CASSYLYEQYF. CDR3 nucleotide sequence: TGTGCCAGCAGCTACCTCTACGAGCAGTACTTC. Full variable domain (outside the CDR3, taken from reference TRBV28 and TRBJ2-7): DVKVTQSSRYLVKRTGEKVFLECVQDMDHENMFWYRQDPGLGLRLIYFSYDVKMKEKGDIPEGYSVSREKKERFSLILESASTNQTSMYLCASSYLYEQYFGPGTRLTVT.

V usage is TRBV6-5 and J usage is TRBJ1-4; 8 positions match TRBD1. Germline lookup yields CDR1 MNHEY and CDR2 SVGAGI. Unmatched junction bases numbered 7, after V lost 6 bases and J lost 7 bases. The length of the CDR3 is 14 residues. CDR3 residues: CASSLRGQAEKLFF. The CDR3 DNA follows: TGTGCCAGCAGCCTCCGGGGACAGGCTGAAAAACTGTTTTTT.

This sequence joins TRBV27 and TRBJ1-6; weak D call: TRBD1 (6 bases). V was trimmed by 8 bases and J by 5 bases, leaving 10 bases between them. The CDR3 sequence is 13 residues long. The germline V gene encodes CDR1 MNHEY and CDR2 SMNVEV (reference sequence). The DNA of the CDR3 is TGTGCCAGCCAGGGGCGGAATAATTCACCCCTCCACTTT. Its translation is CASQGRNNSPLHF.

The chain uses TRBV9 and TRBJ2-1, with 8 bases matching TRBD2. V lost 0 bases, J lost 4 bases, and 3 bases stayed unmatched. The CDR3 contains 15 residues. From germline, CDR1 is SGDLS and CDR2 YYNGEE. The CDR3: CASSVGSGTYNEQFF. The CDR3 region has the DNA TGTGCCAGCAGCGTAGGTAGCGGGACGTACAATGAGCAGTTCTTC.

The chain employs TRBV18 and TRBJ2-4; 8 positions match TRBD1. Germline loops: CDR1 KGHSH, CDR2 LQKENI. With V trimmed by 3 bases and J by 0 bases, 16 bases remained unmatched. There are 20 residues in the CDR3. As DNA, the CDR3 is TGTGCCAGCTCACCTTCCCACGAGACAGGGGCTCCTATAGCCAAAAACATTCAGTACTTC. Encoded protein: CASSPSHETGAPIAKNIQYF.